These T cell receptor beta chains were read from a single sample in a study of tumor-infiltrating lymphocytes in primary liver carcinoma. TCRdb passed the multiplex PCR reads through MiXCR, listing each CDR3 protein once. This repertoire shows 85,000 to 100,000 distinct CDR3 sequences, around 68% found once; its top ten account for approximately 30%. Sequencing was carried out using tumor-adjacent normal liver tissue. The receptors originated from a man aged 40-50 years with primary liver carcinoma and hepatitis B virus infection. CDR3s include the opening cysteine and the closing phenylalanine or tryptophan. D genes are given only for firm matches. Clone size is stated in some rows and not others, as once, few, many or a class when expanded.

TGTGCCAGCAGCTCACTGGGGGCTAGGAGCTATGGATACACCTTC CASSSLGARSYGYTF TRBJ1-2 NA 15 NA TRBV5-6
TGTGCCTGCAGCGGGCAGACAGGGGGGAAATCCTACGAGCAGTACTTC CACSGQTGGKSYEQYF TRBJ2-7 TRBD1 16 NA TRBV7-8
TGTGCCAGCAGTTACGGCACTAGCGGGAGCAATGAGCAGTTCTTC CASSYGTSGSNEQFF TRBJ2-1 TRBD2 15 many TRBV6-5
TGTACCAGCAGACCCCGGGACTCGGCCCACGAAGAGGCCCAGTACTTC CTSRPRDSAHEEAQYF TRBJ2-5 NA 16 NA TRBV11-2
TGTGCCAGTAGATCCGGACAGGGGGTGTACGAGCAGTACTTC CASRSGQGVYEQYF TRBJ2-7 TRBD1 14 few TRBV19
TGCAGCGTTGGAAGAACTAGCGGGAGGAATGAGCAGTTCTTC CSVGRTSGRNEQFF TRBJ2-1 TRBD2 14 NA TRBV29-1
TGTGCCAGCGGCTTAGGGGGCGGTTCACCCCTCCACTTT CASGLGGGSPLHF TRBJ1-6 TRBD1 13 NA TRBV11-2
TGTGCCAGCAGTGGGACAAGGGAAAATTCACCCCTCCACTTT CASSGTRENSPLHF TRBJ1-6 NA 14 NA TRBV6-5
TGTGCCGCTCAGGGCAGTAACTATGGCTACACCTTC CAAQGSNYGYTF TRBJ1-2 NA 12 many TRBV30
TGTGCCAGCAGGTCTACGGGGGGTGGAGATACGCAGTATTTT CASRSTGGGDTQYF TRBJ2-3 TRBD2 14 NA TRBV6-6
TGTGCCGGCAGTTATGCACTAGCGGGTGGTGATAAGTACTTC CAGSYALAGGDKYF TRBJ2-7 TRBD2 14 once TRBV6-6
TGTGCCAGTAGCATACAGGTGGGGGAGACCCAGTACTTC CASSIQVGETQYF TRBJ2-5 NA 13 NA TRBV9
TGCAGTATTGAGTCTAACTCTGGGGCCAACGTCCTGACTTTC CSIESNSGANVLTF TRBJ2-6 NA 14 NA TRBV29-1
TGTGGCAGCAGCGCGCGGGACGGAGATACGCAGTACTTT CGSSARDGDTQYF TRBJ2-3 NA 13 NA TRBV11-3
TGTGCCAGCAGCTTAGTTCTACAGGGGGGGAGACTTTCTTGCGAGCAGTACTTC CASSLVLQGGRLSCEQYF TRBJ2-7 NA 18 NA TRBV11-2
TGTGCCAGCAGCCAAACACCATACCCCTATAATTCACCCTTCCACTTT CASSQTPYPYNSPFHF TRBJ1-6 NA 16 NA TRBV7-9
TGCGCCAGCAGCATGGGGGGGCCGGCCTACAATGAGCAGTTCTTC CASSMGGPAYNEQFF TRBJ2-1 NA 15 NA TRBV5-1
TGTGCCAGCAGCCCCACGACTAGCGGCAGCTCAGATACGCACTATTTT CASSPTTSGSSDTHYF TRBJ2-3 TRBD2 16 NA TRBV11-2
TGTGCCAACAACTTAACCGGTGAGCAGTTCTTC CANNLTGEQFF TRBJ2-1 NA 11 NA TRBV13
TGTGCCGGCATCTTAGGGGCTGGAGGGGGTACCGAGCAGTATTTC CAGILGAGGGTEQYF TRBJ2-7 NA 15 once TRBV11-2
TGTGCCAGCAGTGGGTGGAACACTGAAGCTTTCTTT CASSGWNTEAFF TRBJ1-1 NA 12 once TRBV6-1
TGTGCCAGGAGCCCCCTTTCGATGGCTGGCTACACCTTC CARSPLSMAGYTF TRBJ1-2 NA 13 NA TRBV6-5
TGTGCCAACAGCTTGGTGGTGCGGTCCCAAGAGACCCAGTACTTC CANSLVVRSQETQYF TRBJ2-5 NA 15 NA TRBV7-8
TGTGCCAGCAGCTACGGACAGGGAGGGAACATTCAGTACTTC CASSYGQGGNIQYF TRBJ2-4 NA 14 many TRBV5-4
TGCAGCGCCCGGGACAACTTCAATCAGCCCCAGCATTTT CSARDNFNQPQHF TRBJ1-5 NA 13 many TRBV29-1
TGTGCCAGCGCGAATGAGGCATACGAGCACTACTTC CASANEAYEHYF TRBJ2-7 NA 12 NA TRBV25-1
TGTGCCAGCAACCTCCGGGCCCCCGCCGAAAACATTCAGTACTTC CASNLRAPAENIQYF TRBJ2-4 NA 15 many TRBV6-5
TGTGCCAGCAGTTTAGCCGGGACAGGGGGCCATGAGCAGTTCTTC CASSLAGTGGHEQFF TRBJ2-1 TRBD1 15 many TRBV12-3/TRBV12-4
TGCGCCAGCAGCCATGCCCAGGGGGACGAAAAACTGTTTTTT CASSHAQGDEKLFF TRBJ1-4 TRBD1 14 many TRBV4-1
TGTGCCAGTAGCTTGGGGATAGGCCAGCAGTACTTC CASSLGIGQQYF TRBJ2-7 NA 12 NA TRBV11-2
TGTGCCAGCAGTCCTCGGACGGGGAACTATGGCTACACCTTC CASSPRTGNYGYTF TRBJ1-2 NA 14 many TRBV12-3/TRBV12-4
TGTGTCAGCAGCTTAGCGGGCGGGCGATGGCAGTACTTC CVSSLAGGRWQYF TRBJ2-7 TRBD2 13 NA TRBV11-2
TGCGCCAGCAGCCAATACCTCTCCTATAATTCACCCCCCCACTTT CASSQYLSYNSPPHF TRBJ1-6 NA 15 NA TRBV4-1
TGTGCCAGTAGCTTAGGGGCCTTGTCCGAGTTTCAAGAGACCCAGTACTTC CASSLGALSEFQETQYF TRBJ2-5 NA 17 few TRBV11-2
TGTGCCAGCGCCGGGGCTAGCGGGAGGATACCTTTCGATGAGCAGTTCTTC CASAGASGRIPFDEQFF TRBJ2-1 TRBD2 17 NA TRBV28
TGTACTCCAGGGACAGGGGTTCACGAGCAGTATTTC CTPGTGVHEQYF TRBJ2-7 TRBD1 12 once TRBV11-2
TGTGCCAGCAGCTTAGAACCAAATGAAAAACTGTTTTTT CASSLEPNEKLFF TRBJ1-4 NA 13 medium-sized TRBV11-2
TGTGCCAGCAGCCCCCGACTAGCGGAAGCCTGCAATGAGCAGTTCTTC CASSPRLAEACNEQFF TRBJ2-1 TRBD2 16 NA TRBV11-2
TGCGCCAGCAGCCCCCCGAGGACGATAAGCTACAATAAGCAGTTCTTC CASSPPRTISYNKQFF TRBJ2-1 NA 16 NA TRBV4-1
TGTGCCACCGACCCATCGACCGGGACAACGAACACCGGGGAGCTGTTTTTT CATDPSTGTTNTGELFF TRBJ2-2 NA 17 many TRBV10-3
TGTGCCAGCAGTGACGCGCTAGCGGGAGGGCCGGTGGATGAGCAGTTCTTC CASSDALAGGPVDEQFF TRBJ2-1 TRBD2 17 many TRBV6-1
TGCAGCGCCGTCTCTGGCAGCTACACCTTC CSAVSGSYTF TRBJ1-2 NA 10 NA TRBV29-1
TGTGCCAGCAGAGAGTCAATGACAGGGGTTGACAATGGGCAGTTTTTC CASRESMTGVDNGQFF TRBJ2-1 TRBD1 16 NA TRBV6-1
TGTGCCAGCAACTCTACAGGGGTCGGCACAGATACGCAGTATTTT CASNSTGVGTDTQYF TRBJ2-3 TRBD1 15 NA TRBV12-3/TRBV12-4
TGTGCCGGCAGTTCACGGACACGAGCCTACGTGCAGTACTTC CAGSSRTRAYVQYF TRBJ2-7 NA 14 NA TRBV28
TGTCCCAGCAGACCCGGACTAGCGGGAGGGCCGTATATGCAGTATTTT CPSRPGLAGGPYMQYF TRBJ2-3 TRBD2 16 NA TRBV11-2
TGTGCTTGCAGCTTTCGGCTAGCCGAGGAGCAGTACTTC CACSFRLAEEQYF TRBJ2-7 NA 13 NA TRBV11-2
TGTGCCAGCAGCTTATTTATGGGAGGTTCAGATACGCAGTATTTT CASSLFMGGSDTQYF TRBJ2-3 NA 15 few TRBV7-3
TGCGGCGTACGGGACTACCAAGAGACCCAGTACTTC CGVRDYQETQYF TRBJ2-5 NA 12 NA TRBV29-1
TGTGTCAGCAGCTCTAGCGCTAGCGGGATTAGCATAGATACGCAGTATTTT CVSSSSASGISIDTQYF TRBJ2-3 TRBD2 17 NA TRBV11-2
TGTGCCAGCAGTCCCCCGAGGGGAAGGGGCACAGATATGCAGTATTTT CASSPPRGRGTDMQYF TRBJ2-3 NA 16 NA TRBV6-1